These 30 T cell receptor beta chains were sequenced from one sample in a study of CD8 T cells in ankylosing spondylitis. One entry per CDR3 protein, called by TCRdb with MiXCR from the 5' RACE reads. The repertoire has hundreds of thousands of distinct CDR3 sequences, about 12% of them found once; the top ten carry around 0.51%. The study's findings and limits: A TCR beta motif of several highly homologous variants appeared characteristic of ankylosing spondylitis blood.

Their target antigens are unknown. Sequenced material: blood, either unsorted or a sorted T cell fraction (not recorded which). All receptors derive from a male donor with ankylosing spondylitis.

This clonotype was observed a handful of times. The CDR3 region is CASSFGTGVNYGYTF. CDR3 nucleotide sequence: TGCGCCAGCAGCTTCGGGACAGGGGTTAACTATGGCTACACCTTC. The V and J genes are TRBV5-1 and TRBJ1-2; 10 bases match TRBD1. V shed 2 bases and J 1 base; nucleotides not matched to a gene: 2. CDR1 SGHRS and CDR2 YFSETQ come from the germline V gene. The CDR3 extends over 15 amino acids.

There are a few counts of this clonotype. V and J are TRBV7-9 and TRBJ1-1; D not resolved. Trimming pared 4 bases from V and 4 bases from J, leaving 7 bases between. CDR3 size: 12 residues. Germline CDR1 reads SEHNR; CDR2 reads FQNEAQ (reference sequence). CDR3 nucleotides: TGTGCCAGCAGCTCAAAGGCCACTGAAGCTTTCTTT. Protein product: CASSSKATEAFF. The full variable domain, with the rest looked up from reference TRBV7-9 and TRBJ1-1, is DTGVSQNPRHKITKRGQNVTFRCDPISEHNRLYWYRQTLGQGPEFLTYFQNEAQLEKSRLLSDRFSAERPKGSFSTLEIQRTEQGDSAMYLCASSSKATEAFFGQGTRLTVV.

The chain carries TRBV20-1 and TRBJ1-3, with D unresolved. The CDR3 spans 13 residues. V was cut by 6 bases and J by 2 bases, with 11 bases left in between. Germline CDR1 and CDR2: DFQATT and SNEGSKA (reference sequence). The CDR3 DNA reads TGCAGTGCCACGAAGCCTCCTGGAAACACCATATATTTT. Residues: CSATKPPGNTIYF.

This clonotype occurred a few times. An end of the junction differs from the germline gene, which may be a read error. The chain employs TRBV6-1 and TRBJ1-1; perhaps TRBD1 as D (6 bases). Germline loops: CDR1 MNHNS, CDR2 SASEGT. This CDR3 has 14 amino acids. CDR3 in amino acids: CASSKANRDTEAFF. CDR3 bases: TGTGCCAGCAGTAAAGCGAACAGGGACACTGAAGCTTTCTTT.

V usage is TRBV28 and J usage is TRBJ2-5, with D perhaps TRBD1 (6 bases). Trimming pared 6 bases from V and 1 base from J, leaving 21 bases between. The CDR3 runs to 17 residues. The germline gives CDR1 MDHEN, CDR2 SYDVKM. CDR3 protein: CASSQLPGQGPQETQYF. CDR3 nucleotides: TGTGCCAGCAGCCAACTTCCGGGACAAGGACCCCAAGAGACCCAGTACTTC.

This chain links TRBV7-9 with TRBJ2-1; D is uncertain. The CDR3 covers 15 residues. Between the trimmed V and J ends, which lost 1 base and 4 bases, there was a span of 11 bases. Germline lookup yields CDR1 SEHNR and CDR2 FQNEAQ (reference sequence). The CDR3 bases are TGTGCCAGCAGCTTAGTTCGGTCAGGTTACAATGAGCAGTTCTTC. It is translated as CASSLVRSGYNEQFF.

This clonotype came up many times. The chain has TRBV20-1 and TRBJ1-5, with D perhaps matching TRBD1 (5 bases). Per the germline V gene, CDR1 is DFQATT and CDR2 is SNEGSKA (reference sequence). V lost 0 bases, J lost 8 bases, and 17 bases lay in between. CDR3 length equals 15 residues. CDR3 nucleotides: TGCAGTGCTAGAGATCAGGGAAAGGCCTGGGAGCCCCAGCATTTT. Protein sequence: CSARDQGKAWEPQHF.

The sample holds a few counts of this clonotype. CDR3 DNA sequence: TGTGCCAGCAGTTTAGGCAGGGGGAAAGCCTACGAGCAGTACTTC. Translating gives CASSLGRGKAYEQYF. The genes are TRBV12-3 or TRBV12-4 and TRBJ2-7; 7 positions match TRBD1. This CDR3 is built from 15 residues. Unmatched junction bases numbered 5, after V lost 1 base and J lost 2 bases.

In regard to this clonotype: Sequence at one end of the junction differs from germline and may be a read error. The chain links TRBV7-2 to TRBJ1-4; TRBD1 agrees at 9 bases. There are 14 residues in the CDR3. Germline CDR1 is SGHTA and CDR2 is FQGNSA. This chain's CDR3 is CASSPQGADEKLLF. CDR3 bases: TGTGCCAGCAGTCCACAGGGGGCCGATGAAAAACTGCTTTTT.

The rearrangement uses TRBV20-1 and TRBJ2-5, with TRBD2 identical over 13 bases. The V segment lost 6 bases and the J segment 7 bases; nucleotides outside the gene matches: 8. Germline V CDR1 and CDR2: DFQATT, SNEGSKA (reference sequence). The CDR3 extends over 14 amino acids. CDR3 loop: CSAIPGLAGSTQYF. In nucleotides, the CDR3 is TGCAGTGCAATACCGGGACTAGCGGGGTCGACCCAGTACTTC.

As regards this clonotype: A much larger clonotype is one base distant, so this may be a read error. CDR3 in amino acids: CSMEGLAGDEQFF. CDR3 nucleotides: TGCAGCATGGAAGGTCTAGCGGGAGATGAGCAGTTCTTC. The chain links TRBV29-1 to TRBJ2-1, with TRBD2 identical over 10 bases. After removal of 8 bases from V and 8 bases from J, the junction contained 9 bases not matched to a gene. Germline values: CDR1 SQVTM, CDR2 ANQGSEA. There are 13 residues in the CDR3.

In its sample, this clonotype was seen a few times. The chain is built from TRBV20-1 and TRBJ2-3, with D possibly being TRBD1 (6 bases). CDR3 length equals 12 residues. Germline CDR1 DFQATT, CDR2 SNEGSKA (reference sequence). V lost 4 bases to trimming and J lost 5 bases, with 10 bases between them. The DNA for the CDR3 is TGCAGTGCTACCAGGGGATTAGATACGCAGTATTTT. Amino acids: CSATRGLDTQYF.

This chain links TRBV20-1 with TRBJ2-7; no reliable D call. Trimming removed 1 base from V and 4 bases from J, with 14 bases in between. CDR1 is DFQATT, CDR2 SNEGSKA, per germline (reference sequence). The CDR3 spans 14 residues. The CDR3 nucleotides are TGCAGTGCTAGAGCCACGGCTTCTACGTACGAGCAGTACTTC. Protein product: CSARATASTYEQYF.

Here the CDR3 reads CASSSPGLAGMQYF. As DNA, the CDR3 is TGTGCCAGCAGTTCCCCTGGGCTAGCGGGAATGCAGTACTTC. The gene calls are TRBV28 and TRBJ2-7; 9 bases align to TRBD2. Germline CDR1 is MDHEN and CDR2 is SYDVKM. This CDR3 is built from 14 residues. Trimming removed 4 bases from V and 9 bases from J; junction bases left unmatched: 10.

This clonotype appeared a few times. The V and J genes are TRBV5-1 and TRBJ1-1; 7 bases map to TRBD1. This CDR3 comprises 14 residues. Germline CDR1 is SGHRS and CDR2 is YFSETQ. The J segment lost 10 bases and the V segment lost 4 bases, leaving 13 bases of the junction unmatched. The CDR3 nucleotides read TGCGCCAGCAGCCTGGGTGACGGGGACAGTGTAGCTTTCTTT. Translating gives CASSLGDGDSVAFF.

The CDR3 here is CASTNRGRGTEAFF. In DNA form, the CDR3 reads TGTGCCAGCACTAACCGTGGCCGGGGGACTGAAGCTTTCTTT. The chain uses TRBV6-1 and TRBJ1-1; weak D call: TRBD1 (5 bases). Per germline, CDR1 MNHNS and CDR2 SASEGT. V dropped 7 bases and J dropped 5 bases, with 17 bases sitting between them. The CDR3 loop spans 14 amino acids.

This clonotype has a handful of counts. The V gene is TRBV29-1, the J gene TRBJ2-2; no reliable D call. The germline V and J ends were trimmed by 6 bases and 0 bases, with 11 bases remaining between them. Per germline, CDR1 SQVTM and CDR2 ANQGSEA. The CDR3 is made up of 14 amino acids. The CDR3 nucleotides are TGCAGCGTGCCGGGCAGCACGAACACCGGGGAGCTGTTTTTT. This gives the protein CSVPGSTNTGELFF.

The table lists this clonotype with a few counts. V and J are TRBV12-3 or TRBV12-4 and TRBJ1-2, with 12 bases identical to TRBD1. The V gene end was trimmed by 4 bases and the J gene end by 7 bases; junction bases not matched to a gene: 4. The CDR3 has 14 amino acids. In DNA, the CDR3 is TGTGCCAGCAGTTCCGGGACAGGGGGCTTTGGCTACACCTTC. It is translated as CASSSGTGGFGYTF.

The rearrangement links TRBV5-8 to TRBJ2-2; 10 bases align to TRBD1. The CDR3 covers 15 residues. V shed 3 bases and J 6 bases; nucleotides not matched to a gene: 5. Germline lookup yields CDR1 SGHTS and CDR2 YDEGEE. CDR3 nucleotides: TGTGCCAGCAGCTCACGTGGGACAGGGGCCGGGGAGCTGTTTTTT. As protein: CASSSRGTGAGELFF.

This chain links TRBV7-9 with TRBJ2-7; D is ambiguous. V was trimmed by 4 bases and J by 5 bases, leaving 9 bases between them. The CDR3 extends over 12 amino acids. Germline V gives CDR1 SEHNR, CDR2 FQNEAQ (reference sequence). CDR3: CASSSPDNEQYF. The CDR3 nucleotides are TGTGCCAGCAGCTCACCAGATAACGAGCAGTACTTC.

The chain recombines TRBV15 with TRBJ2-7; unclear D gene. V lost 5 bases, J lost 6 bases, and 11 bases lay in between. This CDR3 region has 12 residues. Germline V gene lookup returns CDR1 LNHNV and CDR2 YYDKDF (reference sequence). The CDR3 sequence: CATSARRSEQYF. The CDR3 region has the DNA TGTGCCACCAGCGCCAGACGGAGCGAGCAGTACTTC. The full variable domain, its missing parts supplied by reference TRBV15 and TRBJ2-7, is DAMVIQNPRYQVTQFGKPVTLSCSQTLNHNVMYWYQQKSSQAPKLLFHYYDKDFNNEADTPDNFQSRRPNTSFCFLDIRSPGLGDTAMYLCATSARRSEQYFGPGTRLTVT.

This clonotype was seen more than once but under ten times. The V and J genes are TRBV29-1 and TRBJ1-2, with D perhaps matching TRBD1 (6 bases). Germline-derived CDR1 and CDR2 are SQVTM and ANQGSEA. The CDR3 has 14 residues. Trimming shortened V by 3 bases and J by 4 bases, and 15 bases separated the two germline ends. The CDR3 reads CSVDSHGGGYGYTF. The CDR3, as DNA: TGCAGCGTTGACAGCCACGGAGGGGGCTATGGCTACACCTTC. The full variable domain, with the rest looked up from reference TRBV29-1 and TRBJ1-2, is SAVISQKPSRDICQRGTSLTIQCQVDSQVTMMFWYRQQPGQSLTLIATANQGSEATYESGFVIDKFPISRPNLTFSTLTVSNMSPEDSSIYLCSVDSHGGGYGYTFGSGTRLTVV.

V is TRBV28 and J is TRBJ2-7; TRBD1 agrees at 7 bases. V dropped 6 bases and J dropped 3; count of bases not matched to a gene: 8. The CDR3 length is 14 residues. Per the germline V gene, CDR1 is MDHEN and CDR2 is SYDVKM. CDR3 sequence: CASRGGIGGYEQYF. DNA of the CDR3: TGTGCCAGCAGAGGGGGCATCGGAGGCTACGAGCAGTACTTC.

This clonotype has more than one count but fewer than ten. This chain links TRBV20-1 with TRBJ1-2; no firm D call. Germline assignment: CDR1 DFQATT and CDR2 SNEGSKA (reference sequence). The CDR3 consists of 13 residues. V was pared by 5 bases and J by 3 bases, with 13 bases between. For the CDR3, the DNA is TGCAGTGCTCCTGGACCGCTATACTATGGCTACACCTTC. It encodes CSAPGPLYYGYTF.

The V gene is TRBV29-1, the J gene TRBJ1-2; perhaps TRBD1 as D (5 bases). CDR1 and CDR2 (germline): SQVTM, ANQGSEA. The V and J ends lost 4 bases and 1 base respectively, with 19 bases between them. The CDR3 runs 16 residues. The CDR3 DNA follows: TGCAGCGTTGCCCCGGGACGGATTTTTGGTAACTATGGCTACACCTTC. It specifies CSVAPGRIFGNYGYTF. The whole variable domain, remainder taken from reference TRBV29-1 and TRBJ1-2, is SAVISQKPSRDICQRGTSLTIQCQVDSQVTMMFWYRQQPGQSLTLIATANQGSEATYESGFVIDKFPISRPNLTFSTLTVSNMSPEDSSIYLCSVAPGRIFGNYGYTFGSGTRLTVV.

This clonotype was observed a few times. The chain combines TRBV5-1 with TRBJ2-3; tentatively, D is TRBD1 (6 bases). Germline V lookup: CDR1 SGHRS, CDR2 YFSETQ. V lost 4 bases and J 1 base, leaving 13 bases between the germline ends. This CDR3 region has 15 residues. CDR3 sequence (DNA): TGCGCCAGCAGCCCCTGGAGGACAGGCACAGATACGCAGTATTTT. It encodes CASSPWRTGTDTQYF.

This chain joins TRBV5-1 and TRBJ2-1; the D gene is possibly TRBD1 (6 bases). Germline values: CDR1 SGHRS, CDR2 YFSETQ. Deletions cut 7 bases from V and 6 bases from J, with 20 bases between. This CDR3 region has 15 residues. CDR3 DNA sequence: TGCGCCAGCTTCGACCCGAGGGGGTCGGGCAATGAGCAGTTCTTC. This codes for CASFDPRGSGNEQFF.

This clonotype was counted ten times or more. The chain couples TRBV10-3 to TRBJ2-2; tentatively, D is TRBD1 or TRBD2 (5 bases each). Trimming took off 10 bases at V and 6 bases at J, with 12 bases between the two ends. The CDR3 runs to 12 residues. CDR1 and CDR2 (germline): ENHRY, SYGVKD. This CDR3 is CATQQGAGELFF. The CDR3 nucleotides are TGTGCCACCCAGCAGGGAGCCGGGGAGCTGTTTTTT.

This chain uses TRBV5-6 with TRBJ1-2; no clear D gene. Germline V lookup: CDR1 SGHDT, CDR2 YYEEEE. V was pared by 2 bases and J by 5 bases, with 16 bases between. This CDR3 has 15 amino acids. The CDR3 coding sequence is TGTGCCAGCAGCTTTTCTCCACGGCGAGGGTATGGCTACACCTTC. Encoded protein: CASSFSPRRGYGYTF.

Many counts were recorded for this clonotype. The chain carries TRBV5-1 and TRBJ1-5, with a possible D match to TRBD1 (5 bases). Germline lookup yields CDR1 SGHRS and CDR2 YFSETQ. V dropped 3 bases and J dropped 0 bases, with 10 bases sitting between them. The CDR3 has 15 amino acids. CDR3 in DNA: TGCGCCAGCAGCTGGAATGGGGGTAGCAATCAGCCCCAGCATTTT. The encoded protein is CASSWNGGSNQPQHF. Full variable domain (missing parts from reference TRBV5-1 and TRBJ1-5): KAGVTQTPRYLIKTRGQQVTLSCSPISGHRSVSWYQQTPGQGLQFLFEYFSETQRNKGNFPGRFSGRQFSNSRSEMNVSTLELGDSALYLCASSWNGGSNQPQHFGDGTRLSIL.